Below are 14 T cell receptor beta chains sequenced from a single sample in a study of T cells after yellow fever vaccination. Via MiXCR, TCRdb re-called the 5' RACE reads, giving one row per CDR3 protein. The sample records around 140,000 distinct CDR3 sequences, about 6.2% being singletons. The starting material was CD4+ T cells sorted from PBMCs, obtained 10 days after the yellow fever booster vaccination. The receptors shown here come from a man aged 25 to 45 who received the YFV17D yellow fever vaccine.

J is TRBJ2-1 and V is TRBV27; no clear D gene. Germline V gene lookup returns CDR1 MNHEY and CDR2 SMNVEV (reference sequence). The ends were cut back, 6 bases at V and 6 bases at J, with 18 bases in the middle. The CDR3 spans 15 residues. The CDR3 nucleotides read TGTGCCAGCAGACCCAGTTGGGTTTCGGTCAATGAGCAGTTCTTC. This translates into CASRPSWVSVNEQFF.

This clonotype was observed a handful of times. DNA for the CDR3: TGTGCCAGCAGCTCCCGAATCAACTATGGCTACACCTTC. Amino acid sequence: CASSSRINYGYTF. V gene TRBV5-4 combines with J gene TRBJ1-2; no definite D call. Germline assignment: CDR1 SGHNT and CDR2 YYREEE (reference sequence). With 3 bases removed from V and 2 bases from J, the gap between germline ends came to 8 bases. The CDR3 has 13 amino acids. The full variable domain, in which reference TRBV5-4 and TRBJ1-2 provide the parts outside the CDR3, is ETGVTQSPTHLIKTRGQQVTLRCSSQSGHNTVSWYQQALGQGPQFIFQYYREEENGRGNFPPRFSGLQFPNYSSELNVNALELDDSALYLCASSSRINYGYTFGSGTRLTVV.

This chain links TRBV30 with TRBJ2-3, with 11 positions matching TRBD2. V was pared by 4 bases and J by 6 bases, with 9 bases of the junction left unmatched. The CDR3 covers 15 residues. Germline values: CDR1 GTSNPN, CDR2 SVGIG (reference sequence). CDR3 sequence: CAWNSGRALGDTQYF. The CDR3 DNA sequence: TGTGCCTGGAATAGCGGGAGGGCCCTCGGGGATACGCAGTATTTT. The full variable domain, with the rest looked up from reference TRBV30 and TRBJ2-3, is SQTIHQWPATLVQPVGSPLSLECTVEGTSNPNLYWYRQAAGRGLQLLFYSVGIGQISSEVPQNLSASRPQDRQFILSSKKLLLSDSGFYLCAWNSGRALGDTQYFGPGTRLTVL.

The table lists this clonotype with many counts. The CDR3: CSVVYREIERETQYF. CDR3 DNA: TGCAGCGTTGTGTACCGGGAAATAGAGAGGGAGACCCAGTACTTC. This chain connects TRBV29-1 to TRBJ2-5, with a weak D call TRBD2 (5 bases). The CDR3 is 15 amino acids. V lost 4 bases and J lost 5, with 20 bases in between. Germline V gene data show CDR1 as SQVTM and CDR2 as ANQGSEA.

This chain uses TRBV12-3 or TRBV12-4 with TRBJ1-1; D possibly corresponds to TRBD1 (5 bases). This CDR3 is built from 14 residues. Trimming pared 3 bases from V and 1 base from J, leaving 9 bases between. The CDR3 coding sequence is TGTGCCAGCAGTTTCAGGGTTACGAACACTGAAGCTTTCTTT. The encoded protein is CASSFRVTNTEAFF.

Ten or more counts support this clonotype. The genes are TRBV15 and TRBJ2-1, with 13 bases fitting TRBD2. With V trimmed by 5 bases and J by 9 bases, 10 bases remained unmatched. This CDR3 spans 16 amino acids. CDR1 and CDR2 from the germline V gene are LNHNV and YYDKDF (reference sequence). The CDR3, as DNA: TGTGCCACCAGCGTGTGGGAGAGACTAGCGGGAGGTGAGCAGTTCTTC. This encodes CATSVWERLAGGEQFF. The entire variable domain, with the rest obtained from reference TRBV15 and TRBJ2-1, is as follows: DAMVIQNPRYQVTQFGKPVTLSCSQTLNHNVMYWYQQKSSQAPKLLFHYYDKDFNNEADTPDNFQSRRPNTSFCFLDIRSPGLGDTAMYLCATSVWERLAGGEQFFGPGTRLTVL.

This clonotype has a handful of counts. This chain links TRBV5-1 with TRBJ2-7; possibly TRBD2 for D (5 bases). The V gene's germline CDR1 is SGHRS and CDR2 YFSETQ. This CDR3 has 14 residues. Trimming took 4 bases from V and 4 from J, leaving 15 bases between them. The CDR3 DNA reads TGCGCCAGCAGCACCGGCGCTAGCCCGTACGAGCAGTACTTC. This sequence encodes CASSTGASPYEQYF.

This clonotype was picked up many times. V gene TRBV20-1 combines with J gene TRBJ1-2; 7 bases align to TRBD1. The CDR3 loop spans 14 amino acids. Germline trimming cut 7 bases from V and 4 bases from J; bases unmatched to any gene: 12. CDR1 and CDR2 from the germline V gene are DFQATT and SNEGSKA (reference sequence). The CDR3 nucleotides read TGCAGTGGCAGAGAACGACAGGGAGGCTATGGCTACACCTTC. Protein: CSGRERQGGYGYTF.

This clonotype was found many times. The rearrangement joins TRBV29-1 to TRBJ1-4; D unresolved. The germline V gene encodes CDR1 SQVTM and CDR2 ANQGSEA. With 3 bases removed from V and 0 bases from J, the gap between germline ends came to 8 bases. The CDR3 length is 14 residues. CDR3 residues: CSVDPGATNEKLFF. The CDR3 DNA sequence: TGCAGCGTTGACCCCGGTGCAACTAATGAAAAACTGTTTTTT.

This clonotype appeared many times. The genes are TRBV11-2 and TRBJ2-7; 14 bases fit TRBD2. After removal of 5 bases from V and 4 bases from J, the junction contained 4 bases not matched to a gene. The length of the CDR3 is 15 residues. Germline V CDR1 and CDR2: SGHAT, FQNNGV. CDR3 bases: TGTGCCAGCAGCGCCCGACTAGCGGGGGGGTACGAGCAGTACTTC. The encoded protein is CASSARLAGGYEQYF.

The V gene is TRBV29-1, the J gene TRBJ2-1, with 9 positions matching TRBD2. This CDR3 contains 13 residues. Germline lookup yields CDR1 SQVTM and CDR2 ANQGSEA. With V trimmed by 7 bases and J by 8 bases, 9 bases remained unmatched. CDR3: CSGHSGGLYEQFF. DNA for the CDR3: TGCAGCGGTCATAGCGGGGGTTTATATGAGCAGTTCTTC.

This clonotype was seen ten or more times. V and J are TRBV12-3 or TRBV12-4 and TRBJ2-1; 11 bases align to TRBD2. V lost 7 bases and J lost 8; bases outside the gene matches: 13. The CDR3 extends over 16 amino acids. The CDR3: CASKPLTSGRVYEQFF. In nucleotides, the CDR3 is TGTGCCAGCAAACCCCTCACTAGCGGGAGAGTCTATGAGCAGTTCTTC.

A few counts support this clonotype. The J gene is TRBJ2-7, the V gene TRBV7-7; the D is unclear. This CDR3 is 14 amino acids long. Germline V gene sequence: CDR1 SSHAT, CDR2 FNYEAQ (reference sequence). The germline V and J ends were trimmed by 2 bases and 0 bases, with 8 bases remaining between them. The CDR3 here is CASSLNPSSYEQYF. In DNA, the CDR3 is TGTGCCAGCAGCTTAAATCCGAGCTCCTACGAGCAGTACTTC.

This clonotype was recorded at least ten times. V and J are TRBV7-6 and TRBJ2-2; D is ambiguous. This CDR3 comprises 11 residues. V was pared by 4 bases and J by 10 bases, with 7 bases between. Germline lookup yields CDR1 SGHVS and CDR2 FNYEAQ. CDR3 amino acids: CASSSRMELFF. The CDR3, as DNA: TGTGCCAGCAGCTCGAGGATGGAGCTGTTTTTT. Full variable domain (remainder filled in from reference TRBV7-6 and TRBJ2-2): GAGVSQSPRYKVTKRGQDVALRCDPISGHVSLYWYRQALGQGPEFLTYFNYEAQQDKSGLPNDRFSAERPEGSISTLTIQRTEQRDSAMYRCASSSRMELFFGEGSRLTVL.